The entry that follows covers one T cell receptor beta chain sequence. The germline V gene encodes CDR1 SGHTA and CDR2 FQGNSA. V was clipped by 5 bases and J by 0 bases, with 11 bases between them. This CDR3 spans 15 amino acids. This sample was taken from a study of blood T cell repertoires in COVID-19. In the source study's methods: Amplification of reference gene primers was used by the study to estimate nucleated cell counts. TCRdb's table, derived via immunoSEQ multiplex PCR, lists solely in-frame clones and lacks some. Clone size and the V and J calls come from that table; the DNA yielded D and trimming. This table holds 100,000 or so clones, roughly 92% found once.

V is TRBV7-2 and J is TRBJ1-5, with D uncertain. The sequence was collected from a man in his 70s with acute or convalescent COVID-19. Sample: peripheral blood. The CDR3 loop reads CASSPGGYSNQPQHF. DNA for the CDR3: TGTGCCAGCAGCCCCGGCGGTTATAGCAATCAGCCCCAGCATTTT. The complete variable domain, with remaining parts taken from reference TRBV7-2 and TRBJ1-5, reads GAGVSQSPSNKVTEKGKDVELRCDPISGHTALYWYRQSLGQGLEFLIYFQGNSAPDKSGLPSDRFSAERTGGSVSTLTIQRTQQEDSAVYLCASSPGGYSNQPQHFGDGTRLSIL.